Below, 10 T cell receptor beta chains from the same sample are listed, as sequenced in a study of T cell responses to AZD1222 COVID-19 vaccine. Assay used: immunoSEQ multiplex PCR; TCRdb lists only in-frame clones, some missing. The table records under 200,000 clones, about nine tenths of them present only once. This specimen was peripheral blood, taken on day 0 of AZD1222 vaccination. The receptor set was obtained from an adult in good health.

The table lists this clone with a count of one. The J gene is TRBJ1-6, the V gene TRBV28; D gene uncertain. The V gene's germline CDR1 is MDHEN and CDR2 SYDVKM. With 7 bases removed from V and 0 bases from J, the gap between germline ends came to 10 bases. CDR3 length: 15 residues. The CDR3 DNA is TGTGCCAGCACCCAATTCGCCTCCTATAATTCACCCCTCCACTTT. Encoded protein: CASTQFASYNSPLHF. Supplemented by reference TRBV28 and TRBJ1-6, the full variable domain reads DVKVTQSSRYLVKRTGEKVFLECVQDMDHENMFWYRQDPGLGLRLIYFSYDVKMKEKGDIPEGYSVSREKKERFSLILESASTNQTSMYLCASTQFASYNSPLHFGNGTRLTVT.

The chain links TRBV4-1 to TRBJ1-1; D is ambiguous. CDR3 length: 15 amino acids. Germline V gives CDR1 MGHRA, CDR2 YSYEKL. The V end lost 3 bases, the J end lost 4 bases, and 15 bases lay between the germline ends. In DNA, the CDR3 is TGCGCCAGCAGCCAGGGAGACATCCGCGGCACTGAAGCTTTCTTT. It yields the protein CASSQGDIRGTEAFF.

The rearrangement joins TRBV5-6 to TRBJ2-5, with TRBD1 matching over 10 bases. Germline V gives CDR1 SGHDT, CDR2 YYEEEE. After removal of 4 bases from V and 7 bases from J, the junction contained 7 bases not matched to a gene. This CDR3 comprises 14 residues. CDR3 nucleotide sequence: TGTGCCAGCAGCCCCGACAGGGGGCTCGGGACCCAGTACTTC. Amino acids: CASSPDRGLGTQYF.

This chain joins TRBV7-9 and TRBJ1-1; D uncertain. The CDR3 contains 14 residues. Germline V lookup: CDR1 SEHNR, CDR2 FQNEAQ (reference sequence). Trimming removed 0 bases at V and 2 bases at J, with 7 bases between. CDR3 bases: TGTGCCAGCAGCTTAGCACTCGGAAACACTGAAGCTTTCTTT. It specifies CASSLALGNTEAFF.

The chain has TRBV4-3 and TRBJ1-2; D remains unclear. In germline, CDR1 is LGHNA, CDR2 YSLEER. The CDR3 contains 15 residues. Trimming took 0 bases from V and 4 from J, leaving 12 bases between them. CDR3 region: CASSQDGATGYGYTF. In DNA, the CDR3 is TGCGCCAGCAGCCAAGATGGAGCGACCGGCTATGGCTACACCTTC.

J is TRBJ1-2 and V is TRBV28; D gene uncertain. There are 11 residues in the CDR3. Germline V gives CDR1 MDHEN, CDR2 SYDVKM. Trimming shortened V by 5 bases and J by 8 bases, and 9 bases separated the two germline ends. For the CDR3, the DNA is TGTGCCAGCAGTCCCAGTCTAGGCTACACCTTC. It codes for CASSPSLGYTF.

The chain employs TRBV7-9 and TRBJ1-4; 7 bases align to TRBD1. Germline CDR1 SEHNR, CDR2 FQNEAQ (reference sequence). V trimming: 3 bases; J trimming: 6 bases; junction bases outside the gene matches: 7. CDR3 length equals 15 residues. DNA for the CDR3: TGTGCCAGCAGCTTGGCGGTCAGGGGGGATGAAAAACTGTTTTTT. Amino acids: CASSLAVRGDEKLFF.

This clone was seen a single time. The chain combines TRBV6-5 with TRBJ1-5; D gene unclear. Trimming removed 2 bases at V and 5 bases at J, with 10 bases between. This CDR3 has 14 residues. Germline CDR1 is MNHEY and CDR2 is SVGAGI. The CDR3 reads CASSYGQLDQPQHF. The DNA of the CDR3 is TGTGCCAGCAGTTACGGCCAGCTAGATCAGCCCCAGCATTTT.

The CDR3 DNA sequence: TGCGCCAGCAGCCAAGATCTTAGGGGAACAGATACGCAGTATTTT. Translating gives CASSQDLRGTDTQYF. This chain joins TRBV4-3 and TRBJ2-3; D might be TRBD1 (5 bases). The CDR3 is made up of 15 amino acids. From germline, CDR1 is LGHNA and CDR2 YSLEER. V lost 0 bases, J lost 3 bases, and 10 bases lay in between.

CDR3 coding DNA: TGTGCCAGCAGTGATTCCTACGAGCAGTACTTC. This gives the protein CASSDSYEQYF. The chain joins TRBV6-1 to TRBJ2-7, with D unresolved. The germline V and J ends were trimmed by 3 bases and 1 base, with 1 base remaining between them. The CDR3 length is 11 residues. Germline CDR1 reads MNHNS; CDR2 reads SASEGT.